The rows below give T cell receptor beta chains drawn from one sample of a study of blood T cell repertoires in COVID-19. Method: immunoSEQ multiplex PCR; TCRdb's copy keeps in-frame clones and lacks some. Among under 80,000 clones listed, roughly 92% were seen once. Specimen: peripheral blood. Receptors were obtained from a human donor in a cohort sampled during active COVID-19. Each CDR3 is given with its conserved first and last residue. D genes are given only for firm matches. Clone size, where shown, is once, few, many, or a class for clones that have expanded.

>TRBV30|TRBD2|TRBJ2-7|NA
CAWGLAGARGEQYF
TGTGCCTGGGGACTAGCGGGAGCCCGGGGCGAGCAGTACTTC
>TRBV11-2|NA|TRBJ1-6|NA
CASSLGQAPYNSPLHF
TGTGCCAGCAGCTTAGGACAGGCACCGTATAATTCACCCCTCCACTTT
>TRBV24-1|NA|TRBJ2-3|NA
CATSDLSWRGTDTQYF
TGTGCCACCAGTGATTTATCGTGGCGGGGTACAGATACGCAGTATTTT
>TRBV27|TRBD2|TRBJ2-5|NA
CASSLLADQETQYF
TGTGCCAGCAGTTTACTAGCGGATCAAGAGACCCAGTACTTC
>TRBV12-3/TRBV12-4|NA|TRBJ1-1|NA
CASRPGPRGVAFF
TGTGCCAGCAGGCCGGGACCCCGGGGGGTAGCTTTCTTT
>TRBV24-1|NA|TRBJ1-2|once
CATSDPAQGRGYGYTF
TGTGCCACCAGTGATCCGGCACAGGGCCGGGGCTATGGCTACACCTTC
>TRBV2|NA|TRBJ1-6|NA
CASHYTYSPLHF
TGTGCCAGTCACTACACGTATTCACCCCTCCACTTT
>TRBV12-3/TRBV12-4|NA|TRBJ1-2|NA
CASTPRTGYGYTF
TGTGCCAGCACCCCCCGAACCGGGTATGGCTACACCTTC
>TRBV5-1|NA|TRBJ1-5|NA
CASSLGTGDPPQHF
TGCGCCAGCAGCTTGGGAACGGGAGATCCGCCCCAGCATTTT
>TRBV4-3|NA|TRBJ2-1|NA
CASSRGVAELYNEQFF
TGCGCCAGCAGCCGGGGCGTGGCCGAACTCTACAATGAGCAGTTCTTC
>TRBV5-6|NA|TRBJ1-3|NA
CASSLTHSRGNTIYF
TGTGCCAGCAGCTTGACCCACAGTCGGGGAAACACCATATATTTT
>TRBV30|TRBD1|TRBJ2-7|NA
CAWRGQGSHEQYF
TGTGCCTGGAGGGGACAGGGTTCCCACGAGCAGTACTTC
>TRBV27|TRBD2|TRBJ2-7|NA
CASSLSGRAGEQYF
TGTGCCAGCAGTCTTAGCGGGAGGGCCGGCGAGCAGTACTTC
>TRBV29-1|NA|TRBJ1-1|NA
CSVEYARFEAFF
TGCAGCGTTGAGTACGCACGGTTTGAAGCTTTCTTT
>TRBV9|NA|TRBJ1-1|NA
CASSARGPTEAFF
TGTGCCAGCAGCGCGCGAGGCCCCACTGAAGCTTTCTTT
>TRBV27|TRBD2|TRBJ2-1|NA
CASSLSRLAGDAYNEQFF
TGTGCCAGCAGTTTATCGCGACTAGCGGGGGATGCCTACAATGAGCAGTTCTTC
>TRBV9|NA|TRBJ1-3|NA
CASSAGDVSGNTIYF
TGTGCCAGCAGCGCGGGAGACGTCTCTGGAAACACCATATATTTT
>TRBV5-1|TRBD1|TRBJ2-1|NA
CASSWGTGVTYNEQFF
TGCGCCAGCAGCTGGGGGACAGGCGTGACCTACAATGAGCAGTTCTTC
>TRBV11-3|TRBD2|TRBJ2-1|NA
CASSKAGDNEQFF
TGTGCCAGCAGTAAGGCGGGAGACAATGAGCAGTTCTTC
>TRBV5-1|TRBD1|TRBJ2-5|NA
CASSFGQGETQYF
TGCGCCAGCAGCTTCGGACAGGGAGAGACCCAGTACTTC
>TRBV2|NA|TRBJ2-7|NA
CASSALQGYEQYF
TGTGCCAGCAGTGCCCTCCAGGGGTACGAGCAGTACTTC
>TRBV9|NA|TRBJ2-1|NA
CASSAGGGNEQFF
TGTGCCAGCAGCGCTGGAGGAGGGAATGAGCAGTTCTTC
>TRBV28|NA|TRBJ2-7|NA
CASSLSSSYEQYF
TGTGCCAGCAGTTTAAGTAGCTCCTACGAGCAGTACTTC
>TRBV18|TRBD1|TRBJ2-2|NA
CASSRGTGNTGELFF
TGTGCCAGCTCACGAGGGACAGGGAACACCGGGGAGCTGTTTTTT
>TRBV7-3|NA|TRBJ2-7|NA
CASSLIARGEQYF
TGTGCCAGCAGCTTAATAGCCAGGGGCGAGCAGTACTTC
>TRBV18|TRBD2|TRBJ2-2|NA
CASSPRAGNANTGELFF
TGTGCCAGCTCACCGAGAGCGGGGAACGCGAACACCGGGGAGCTGTTTTTT
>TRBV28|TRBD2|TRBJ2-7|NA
CASTVSGVSYEQYF
TGTGCCAGCACTGTTAGCGGGGTATCCTACGAGCAGTACTTC
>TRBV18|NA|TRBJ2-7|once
CASSQQGSSYEQYF
TGTGCCAGCTCACAGCAGGGGTCCTCCTACGAGCAGTACTTC
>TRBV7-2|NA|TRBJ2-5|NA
CASSLYLLASTETQYF
TGTGCCAGCAGCTTATATCTCCTAGCGAGTACAGAGACCCAGTACTTC
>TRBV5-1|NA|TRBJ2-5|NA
CASSLGPAAMETQYF
TGCGCCAGCAGCCTTGGTCCGGCGGCGATGGAGACCCAGTACTTC
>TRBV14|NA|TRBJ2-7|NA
CASSSGAYEQYF
TGTGCCAGCAGCTCCGGGGCCTACGAGCAGTACTTC
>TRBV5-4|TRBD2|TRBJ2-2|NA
CASSLEGLVGGELFF
TGTGCCAGCAGCTTGGAGGGACTAGTGGGCGGGGAGCTGTTTTTT
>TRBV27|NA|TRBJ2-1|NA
CASSFGVASYNEQFF
TGTGCCAGCAGTTTCGGAGTCGCCAGCTACAATGAGCAGTTCTTC
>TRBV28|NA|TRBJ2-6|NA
CASSRQAAGANVLTF
TGTGCCAGCAGTCGCCAAGCGGCTGGGGCCAACGTCCTGACTTTC
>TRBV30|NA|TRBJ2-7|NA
CAWSVRVEQYF
TGTGCCTGGAGTGTACGGGTGGAGCAGTACTTC
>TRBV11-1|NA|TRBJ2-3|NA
CASNLRRGTDTQYF
TGTGCCAGCAACCTAAGACGGGGCACAGATACGCAGTATTTT
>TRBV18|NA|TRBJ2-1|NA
CASSPTSDEQFF
TGTGCCAGCTCACCTACTAGTGATGAGCAGTTCTTC
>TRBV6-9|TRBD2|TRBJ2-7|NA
CASSYYQRDSSYEQYF
TGTGCCAGCAGTTATTACCAGCGGGACTCCTCCTACGAGCAGTACTTC
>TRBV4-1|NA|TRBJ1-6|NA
CASSQGQTNSPLHF
TGCGCCAGCAGCCAAGGACAGACTAATTCACCCCTCCACTTT
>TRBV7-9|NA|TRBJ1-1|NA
CASSVQGPLEVFF
TGTGCCAGCAGCGTCCAGGGGCCCCTTGAAGTTTTCTTT
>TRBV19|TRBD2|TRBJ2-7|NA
CASSTVPTGGEQYF
TGTGCCAGTAGTACCGTCCCGACGGGGGGGGAGCAGTACTTC
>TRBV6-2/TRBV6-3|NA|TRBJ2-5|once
CASSPGVRETQYF
TGTGCCAGCAGTCCCGGGGTCCGAGAGACCCAGTACTTC
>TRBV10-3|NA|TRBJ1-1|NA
CAISERAGANTEAFF
TGTGCCATCAGTGAACGGGCAGGGGCGAACACTGAAGCTTTCTTT
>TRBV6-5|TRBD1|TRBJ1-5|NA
CASSPTGGNQPQHF
TGTGCCAGCAGTCCTACAGGGGGTAATCAGCCCCAGCATTTT
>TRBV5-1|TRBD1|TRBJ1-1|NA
CASSLGTGGTEAFF
TGCGCCAGCAGCTTGGGGACAGGCGGGACTGAAGCTTTCTTT
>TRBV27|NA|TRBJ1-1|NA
CASSLVSRAEAFF
TGTGCCAGCAGTTTGGTCTCCAGGGCTGAAGCTTTCTTT
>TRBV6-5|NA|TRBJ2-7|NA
CASRRGTAYEQYF
TGTGCCAGCAGACGGGGAACCGCCTACGAGCAGTACTTC
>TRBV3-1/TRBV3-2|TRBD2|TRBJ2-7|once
CASSPGGTSGTYEQYF
TGTGCCAGCAGCCCTGGGGGGACTAGCGGCACCTACGAGCAGTACTTC
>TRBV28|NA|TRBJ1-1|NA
CASSPGVNTEAFF
TGTGCCAGCAGCCCGGGGGTGAACACTGAAGCTTTCTTT
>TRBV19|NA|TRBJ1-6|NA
CASQEGASYNSPLHF
TGTGCCAGCCAGGAGGGTGCCTCCTATAATTCACCCCTCCACTTT
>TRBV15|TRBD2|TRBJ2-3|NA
CATSRDPGGRSDTQYF
TGTGCCACCAGCAGAGACCCGGGAGGGAGGTCAGATACGCAGTATTTT
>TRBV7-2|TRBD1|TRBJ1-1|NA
CASSSGTGRLGTEAFF
TGTGCCAGCAGCTCAGGGACAGGGAGATTGGGCACTGAAGCTTTCTTT
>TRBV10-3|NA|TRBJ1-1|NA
CAIREEGVNTEAFF
TGTGCCATCAGAGAGGAGGGGGTGAACACTGAAGCTTTCTTT
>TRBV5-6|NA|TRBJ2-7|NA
CASSLGQGPYEQYF
TGTGCCAGCAGCTTAGGGCAGGGTCCCTACGAGCAGTACTTC
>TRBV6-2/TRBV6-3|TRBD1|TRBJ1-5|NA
CASSYSRTGGLNQPQHF
TGTGCCAGCAGTTACTCGCGGACAGGGGGCCTCAATCAGCCCCAGCATTTT
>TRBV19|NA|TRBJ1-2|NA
CASSIGLPDRPRTYGYTF
TGTGCCAGTAGTATAGGTCTCCCTGACAGACCCCGGACCTATGGCTACACCTTC
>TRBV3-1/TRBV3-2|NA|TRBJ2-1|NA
CASSQGVQAGGNEQFF
TGTGCCAGCAGCCAAGGGGTGCAGGCGGGTGGGAATGAGCAGTTCTTC
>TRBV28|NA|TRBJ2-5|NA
CASSSLETRETQYF
TGTGCCAGCAGTTCCCTCGAGACGCGGGAGACCCAGTACTTC
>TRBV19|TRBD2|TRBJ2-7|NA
CASSPGTSGYEQYF
TGTGCCAGTAGTCCCGGGACTAGCGGCTACGAGCAGTACTTC